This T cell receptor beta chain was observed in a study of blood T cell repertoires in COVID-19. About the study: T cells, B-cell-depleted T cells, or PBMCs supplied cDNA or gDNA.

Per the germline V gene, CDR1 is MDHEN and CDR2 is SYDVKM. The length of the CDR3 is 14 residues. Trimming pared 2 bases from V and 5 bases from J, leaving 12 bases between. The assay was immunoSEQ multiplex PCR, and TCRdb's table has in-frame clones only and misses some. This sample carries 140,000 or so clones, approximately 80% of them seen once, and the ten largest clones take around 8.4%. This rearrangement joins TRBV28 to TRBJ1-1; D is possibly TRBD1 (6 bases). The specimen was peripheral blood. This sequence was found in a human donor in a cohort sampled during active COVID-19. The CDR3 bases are TGTGCCAGCAGTTTACGTAATCAGGGGACTGAAGCTTTCTTT. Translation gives CASSLRNQGTEAFF.